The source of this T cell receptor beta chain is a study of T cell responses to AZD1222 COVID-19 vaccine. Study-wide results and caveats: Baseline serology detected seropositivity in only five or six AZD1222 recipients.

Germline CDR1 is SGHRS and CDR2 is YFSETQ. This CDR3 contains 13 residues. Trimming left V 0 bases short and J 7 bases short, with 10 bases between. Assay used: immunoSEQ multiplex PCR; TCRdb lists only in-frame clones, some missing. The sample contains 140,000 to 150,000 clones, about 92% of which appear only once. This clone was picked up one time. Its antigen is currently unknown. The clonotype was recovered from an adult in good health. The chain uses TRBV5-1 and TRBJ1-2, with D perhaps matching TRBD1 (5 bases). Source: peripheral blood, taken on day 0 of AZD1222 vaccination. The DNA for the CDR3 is TGCGCCAGCAGCTTGGCGGGGCGCTCTGGCTACACCTTC. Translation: CASSLAGRSGYTF.